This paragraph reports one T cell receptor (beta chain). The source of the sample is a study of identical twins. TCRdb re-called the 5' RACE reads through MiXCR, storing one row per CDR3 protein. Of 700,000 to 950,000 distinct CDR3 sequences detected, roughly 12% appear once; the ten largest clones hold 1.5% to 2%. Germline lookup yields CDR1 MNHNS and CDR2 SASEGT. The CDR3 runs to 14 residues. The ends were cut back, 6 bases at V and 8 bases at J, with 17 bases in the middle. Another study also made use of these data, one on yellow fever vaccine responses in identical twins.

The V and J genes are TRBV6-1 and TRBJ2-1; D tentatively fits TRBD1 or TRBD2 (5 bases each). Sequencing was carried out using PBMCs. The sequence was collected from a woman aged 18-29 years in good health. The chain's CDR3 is CASSWRGAIDEQFF. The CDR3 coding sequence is TGTGCCAGCAGCTGGAGAGGGGCAATCGATGAGCAGTTCTTC.